These 27 T cell receptor beta chains came from one sample sequenced in a study of blood T cell repertoires in COVID-19. Repertoires were generated with immunoSEQ multiplex PCR, while TCRdb's copy carries only in-frame clones and drops some. The data show 250,000 to 300,000 clones, approximately 89% seen once. What was sequenced was peripheral blood. The receptors here all came from a woman aged 35 to 49 who had recovered from COVID-19.

The gene calls are TRBV27 and TRBJ2-1; no clear D gene. Trimming removed 2 bases at V and 5 bases at J, with 7 bases between. CDR3 length equals 13 residues. Per germline, CDR1 MNHEY and CDR2 SMNVEV (reference sequence). The CDR3 loop is CASSLGLNNEQFF. The DNA for the CDR3 is TGTGCCAGCAGTTTAGGGCTAAACAATGAGCAGTTCTTC.

The chain couples TRBV5-1 to TRBJ2-3; TRBD2 matches at 13 bases. The V segment lost 4 bases and the J segment 2 bases; nucleotides outside the gene matches: 7. CDR3 length: 17 residues. The germline CDR1 and CDR2 sequences are SGHRS and YFSETQ. Here the CDR3 DNA reads TGCGCCAGCAGCATGGGGACTAGCGGGGAGCTCACAGATACGCAGTATTTT. It yields the protein CASSMGTSGELTDTQYF. Filled out from reference TRBV5-1 and TRBJ2-3, the complete variable domain reads KAGVTQTPRYLIKTRGQQVTLSCSPISGHRSVSWYQQTPGQGLQFLFEYFSETQRNKGNFPGRFSGRQFSNSRSEMNVSTLELGDSALYLCASSMGTSGELTDTQYFGPGTRLTVL.

This chain joins TRBV2 and TRBJ2-3; D remains ambiguous. Trimming pared 4 bases from V and 7 bases from J, leaving 9 bases between. Germline-derived CDR1 and CDR2 are SNHLY and FYNNEI. CDR3 length equals 12 residues. As DNA, the CDR3 is TGTGCCAGCAGTGTGTCGTCTCATACGCAGTATTTT. It codes for CASSVSSHTQYF.

The J gene is TRBJ2-3, the V gene TRBV15; 9 bases line up with TRBD2. Trimming took 0 bases from V and 3 from J; bases not matched to a gene: 4. Germline V CDR1 and CDR2: LNHNV, YYDKDF (reference sequence). The CDR3 consists of 16 residues. The CDR3 sequence: CATSRELAGLTDTQYF. The CDR3 bases are TGTGCCACCAGCAGAGAACTAGCGGGTCTTACAGATACGCAGTATTTT.

The chain links TRBV28 to TRBJ2-1, with 8 bases matching TRBD2. Germline assignment: CDR1 MDHEN and CDR2 SYDVKM. Trimming took 5 bases from V and 7 from J; bases not matched to a gene: 13. This CDR3 has 16 amino acids. The CDR3 DNA reads TGTGCCAGCAGTCCCACCTGGGCGGGGGGTAAAAATGAGCAGTTCTTC. Protein: CASSPTWAGGKNEQFF.

The chain recombines TRBV7-2 with TRBJ2-2; tentative D call: TRBD2 (5 bases). V shed 1 base and J shed 4 bases, with 10 bases lying between them. The CDR3 runs to 15 residues. Germline CDR1 SGHTA, CDR2 FQGNSA. This CDR3 is CASSLGTLATGELFF. The DNA for the CDR3 is TGTGCCAGCAGCTTAGGGACTCTTGCCACCGGGGAGCTGTTTTTT.

Note on this clone: Additional DNA sequences in this sample encode the identical CDR3. The chain uses TRBV30 and TRBJ1-1; no firm D call. From germline, CDR1 is GTSNPN and CDR2 SVGIG (reference sequence). The CDR3 covers 12 residues. The germline V and J ends were trimmed by 3 bases and 6 bases, with 11 bases remaining between them. The DNA of the CDR3 is TGTGCCTGGAGCCGCGGAGGCGCTGAAGCTTTCTTT. Translated: CAWSRGGAEAFF. Looking up the rest from reference TRBV30 and TRBJ1-1 gives the full variable domain: SQTIHQWPATLVQPVGSPLSLECTVEGTSNPNLYWYRQAAGRGLQLLFYSVGIGQISSEVPQNLSASRPQDRQFILSSKKLLLSDSGFYLCAWSRGGAEAFFGQGTRLTVV.

The J gene is TRBJ2-2, the V gene TRBV6-5, with TRBD1 identical over 8 bases. Germline loops: CDR1 MNHEY, CDR2 SVGAGI. The V gene end was trimmed by 4 bases and the J gene end by 8 bases; junction bases not matched to a gene: 3. The CDR3 spans 13 residues. The CDR3 sequence is CASSWDRRGELFF. The CDR3 DNA reads TGTGCCAGCAGTTGGGACAGGCGTGGGGAGCTGTTTTTT.

This chain uses TRBV20-1 with TRBJ2-1, with TRBD2 identical over 11 bases. V shed 3 bases and J 8 bases; nucleotides not matched to a gene: 9. The V gene's germline CDR1 is DFQATT and CDR2 SNEGSKA (reference sequence). This CDR3 spans 15 amino acids. CDR3 residues: CSASFGTSGWDEQFF. The CDR3 coding sequence is TGCAGTGCTAGTTTTGGGACTAGCGGATGGGATGAGCAGTTCTTC.

J is TRBJ2-1 and V is TRBV11-1; D unclear. This CDR3 has 12 residues. V was trimmed by 8 bases and J by 4 bases, leaving 9 bases between them. Germline CDR1 and CDR2: SGHAT and FQDESV (reference sequence). The CDR3: CASGSSYNEQFF. The CDR3 DNA follows: TGTGCCAGCGGGTCTAGTTACAATGAGCAGTTCTTC. Combining the CDR3 with reference TRBV11-1 and TRBJ2-1 gives the whole variable domain EAEVAQSPRYKITEKSQAVAFWCDPISGHATLYWYRQILGQGPELLVQFQDESVVDDSQLPKDRFSAERLKGVDSTLKIQPAELGDSAMYLCASGSSYNEQFFGPGTRLTVL.

The chain combines TRBV6-6 with TRBJ2-6; possibly TRBD2 for D (6 bases). The ends were cut back, 5 bases at V and 12 bases at J, with 11 bases in the middle. This CDR3 comprises 12 residues. Germline CDR1 reads MNHNY; CDR2 reads SVGAGI (reference sequence). The CDR3 DNA reads TGTGCCAGCAGTCCCGGGAGCGTCGTCCTGACTTTC. It translates to CASSPGSVVLTF.

The chain joins TRBV5-1 to TRBJ1-1; the D is unclear. Germline V gives CDR1 SGHRS, CDR2 YFSETQ. The CDR3 sequence is 14 residues long. V was trimmed by 4 bases and J by 4 bases, leaving 14 bases between them. DNA of the CDR3: TGCGCCAGCAGCATGGATTCCACATCCACTGAAGCTTTCTTT. Translating it yields CASSMDSTSTEAFF. The full variable domain, rest sourced from reference TRBV5-1 and TRBJ1-1, is KAGVTQTPRYLIKTRGQQVTLSCSPISGHRSVSWYQQTPGQGLQFLFEYFSETQRNKGNFPGRFSGRQFSNSRSEMNVSTLELGDSALYLCASSMDSTSTEAFFGQGTRLTVV.

This sequence joins TRBV3-1 (or the pseudogene TRBV3-2) and TRBJ2-1; no clear D. CDR1 LGHDT and CDR2 YNNKEL come from the germline V gene (reference sequence). This CDR3 is built from 16 residues. V was cut by 1 base and J by 3 bases, with 13 bases left in between. CDR3 in amino acids: CASSQGLGIDYNEQFF. As DNA, the CDR3 is TGTGCCAGCAGCCAAGGTCTCGGTATTGACTACAATGAGCAGTTCTTC.

The V and J genes are TRBV5-4 and TRBJ2-5, with 8 bases that match TRBD2. From germline, CDR1 is SGHNT and CDR2 YYREEE (reference sequence). V shed 6 bases and J 5 bases; nucleotides not matched to a gene: 15. The CDR3 contains 16 residues. CDR3 coding DNA: TGTGCCAGCACCCCCAAACCGGGGGGGGCCGGGGAGACCCAGTACTTC. Translated, it gives CASTPKPGGAGETQYF. The entire variable domain, with the rest obtained from reference TRBV5-4 and TRBJ2-5, is as follows: ETGVTQSPTHLIKTRGQQVTLRCSSQSGHNTVSWYQQALGQGPQFIFQYYREEENGRGNFPPRFSGLQFPNYSSELNVNALELDDSALYLCASTPKPGGAGETQYFGPGTRLLVL.

This chain uses TRBV5-6 with TRBJ1-6; 7 positions agree with TRBD1. The length of the CDR3 is 16 residues. Per germline, CDR1 SGHDT and CDR2 YYEEEE. J gave up 9 bases and V 3 bases, and 12 bases lay outside the gene matches. The CDR3 DNA reads as TGTGCCAGCAGCTCTGGCCGGGCAGGGGGTGCTTCACCCCTCCACTTT. The encoded protein is CASSSGRAGGASPLHF.

This clone has just one count. This sequence joins TRBV7-9 and TRBJ1-6; the D is unclear. V lost 1 base, J lost 0 bases, and 10 bases lay in between. The CDR3 has 17 residues. Germline-derived CDR1 and CDR2 are SEHNR and FQNEAQ (reference sequence). CDR3 bases: TGTGCCAGCAGCTTAGTGCCTTCCAGCTCCTATAATTCACCCCTCCACTTT. Translation gives CASSLVPSSSYNSPLHF.

The rearrangement uses TRBV7-8 and TRBJ2-7; 10 nucleotides agree with TRBD1. CDR3 length: 14 amino acids. CDR1 SGHVS and CDR2 FQNEAQ come from the germline V gene. The ends lost 1 base at V and 6 bases at J; junction bases unmatched: 3. The CDR3 DNA is TGTGCCAGCAGCTTAGGGGACAGGGGATTCGAGCAGTACGTC. Translating it yields CASSLGDRGFEQYV.

The CDR3 sequence is CASSFALTPSLGYTF. The CDR3 region has the DNA TGTGCCAGCAGCTTTGCCCTAACGCCTTCATTGGGCTACACCTTC. The V call is TRBV7-9, the J call TRBJ1-2; no clear D. The CDR3 consists of 15 residues. V gave up 3 bases and J gave up 8 bases, with 19 bases separating them. CDR1 is SEHNR and CDR2 is FQNEAQ in the germline V gene (reference sequence).

The CDR3 region has the DNA TGCGCCAGCAGCTTGGCCGGACAATCCCAAGAGACCCAGTACTTC. Residues: CASSLAGQSQETQYF. The V gene is TRBV5-1, the J gene TRBJ2-5; the D gene is possibly TRBD1 (5 bases). Germline values: CDR1 SGHRS, CDR2 YFSETQ. The ends were cut back, 0 bases at V and 1 base at J, with 10 bases in the middle. The CDR3 sequence is 15 residues long. The whole variable domain, remainder taken from reference TRBV5-1 and TRBJ2-5, is KAGVTQTPRYLIKTRGQQVTLSCSPISGHRSVSWYQQTPGQGLQFLFEYFSETQRNKGNFPGRFSGRQFSNSRSEMNVSTLELGDSALYLCASSLAGQSQETQYFGPGTRLLVL.

The chain links TRBV11-2 to TRBJ2-2, with 9 bases aligning to TRBD2. There are 16 residues in the CDR3. Trimming cost V 6 bases and J 6 bases; bases outside gene matches: 11. CDR1 and CDR2 (germline): SGHAT, FQNNGV. Written as DNA, the CDR3 is TGTGCCAGCAGGTCCAGTCCGGGACTAGCCCCCGGGGAGCTGTTTTTT. Encoded protein: CASRSSPGLAPGELFF.

The rearrangement joins TRBV12-5 to TRBJ2-2, with D possibly being TRBD2 (5 bases). The germline V gene encodes CDR1 LGHNT and CDR2 FRNRAP. This CDR3 region has 13 residues. V was shortened by 7 bases and J by 5 bases, with 11 bases between the two germline ends. The CDR3 loop reads CASEGSGTGELFF. Written as DNA, the CDR3 is TGTGCTAGTGAAGGGTCGGGGACCGGGGAGCTGTTTTTT.

The CDR3 nucleotides read TGTGCCAGCAGCCCGTCCTTGGAGGGTTCACCCCTCCACTTT. Residues: CASSPSLEGSPLHF. V gene TRBV7-9 combines with J gene TRBJ1-6, with D unclear. The germline V and J ends were trimmed by 5 bases and 9 bases, with 14 bases remaining between them. The V gene's germline CDR1 is SEHNR and CDR2 FQNEAQ (reference sequence). This CDR3 comprises 14 residues.

This clone appeared a single time. The rearrangement links TRBV11-3 to TRBJ1-2; 9 nucleotides match TRBD1. CDR1 and CDR2 from the germline V gene are SGHNT and YENEEA. Unmatched junction bases numbered 8, after V lost 5 bases and J lost 7 bases. The CDR3 extends over 14 amino acids. CDR3 region: CASSLRTGEVGYTF. For the CDR3, the DNA is TGTGCCAGCAGCCTCAGGACAGGGGAGGTTGGCTACACCTTC.

The chain employs TRBV3-1 (or the pseudogene TRBV3-2) and TRBJ2-5, with 12 nucleotides matching TRBD2. The ends lost 3 bases at V and 3 bases at J; junction bases unmatched: 2. The CDR3 contains 15 residues. From germline, CDR1 is LGHDT and CDR2 YNNKEL (reference sequence). The CDR3 DNA sequence: TGTGCCAGCAGCCAGCGGACTAGCGGGGAAGAGACCCAGTACTTC. This gives the protein CASSQRTSGEETQYF.

The gene calls are TRBV7-9 and TRBJ1-5, with 7 bases matching TRBD1. V shed 5 bases, J shed 0 bases, and the junction held 1 base outside the gene matches. CDR1 and CDR2 (germline): SEHNR, FQNEAQ (reference sequence). The CDR3 loop spans 14 amino acids. CDR3 sequence reads: CASSRDSSNQPQHF. The CDR3 coding sequence is TGTGCCAGCAGCCGGGACAGTAGCAATCAGCCCCAGCATTTT.

The V gene is TRBV2, the J gene TRBJ1-4; D possibly corresponds to TRBD1 (5 bases). CDR3 length: 15 amino acids. Trimming took off 6 bases at V and 3 bases at J, with 14 bases between the two ends. Germline V gene data show CDR1 as SNHLY and CDR2 as FYNNEI. The CDR3 nucleotides read TGTGCCAGCAGGGGGACTCGGGCGGCTAATGAAAAACTGTTTTTT. This sequence encodes CASRGTRAANEKLFF.

The J gene is TRBJ2-3, the V gene TRBV19, with unresolved D. Trimming stripped 1 base from V and 5 bases from J, with 10 bases between. In germline, CDR1 is LNHDA, CDR2 SQIVND (reference sequence). The CDR3 contains 14 residues. The CDR3 here is CASSIALPGDTQYF. CDR3 DNA sequence: TGTGCCAGTAGTATAGCTCTTCCGGGAGATACGCAGTATTTT.